This TCR beta chain was recorded in a study of T cells in women clearing cervical HPV infection. Across the study: Case blood was drawn when the lesion was first found; control blood after infection became undetectable.

Using immunoSEQ multiplex PCR, the repertoire was profiled, and TCRdb retains in-frame clones only, with some absent. Its table records about 23,000 clones. CDR3 length: 15 residues. CDR1 is SGDLS, CDR2 YYNGEE, per germline. Unmatched junction bases numbered 3, after V lost 4 bases and J lost 5 bases. With regard to this clone: The read falls 3 residues short of the CDR3 end, and the missing part is taken from the germline J gene.

The material sequenced was blood buffy coat. The gene calls are TRBV9 and TRBJ2-5; 15 positions agree with TRBD2. This clonotype was obtained from a woman between 18 and 70 years old with a cervical HPV16 infection that either progressed to CIN3+ or cleared (not recorded which). CDR3 DNA, as far as it was read: TGTGCCAGCAGCATTGGACTAGCGGGAGGGGAGACC. This encodes CASSIGLAGGET. Given in full, the CDR3 is CASSIGLAGGETQYF.